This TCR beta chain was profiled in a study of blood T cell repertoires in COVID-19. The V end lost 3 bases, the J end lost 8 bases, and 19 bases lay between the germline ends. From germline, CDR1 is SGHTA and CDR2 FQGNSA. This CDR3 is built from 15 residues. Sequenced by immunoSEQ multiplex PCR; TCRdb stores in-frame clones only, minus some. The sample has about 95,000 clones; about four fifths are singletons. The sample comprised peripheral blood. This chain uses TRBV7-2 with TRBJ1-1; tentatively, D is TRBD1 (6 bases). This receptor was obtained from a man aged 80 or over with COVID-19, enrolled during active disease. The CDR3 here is CASSLDMSAGTEAFF. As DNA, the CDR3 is TGTGCCAGCAGCTTGGACATGTCTGCCGGGACAGAAGCTTTCTTT. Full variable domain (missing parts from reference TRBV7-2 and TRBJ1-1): GAGVSQSPSNKVTEKGKDVELRCDPISGHTALYWYRQSLGQGLEFLIYFQGNSAPDKSGLPSDRFSAERTGGSVSTLTIQRTQQEDSAVYLCASSLDMSAGTEAFFGQGTRLTVV.